This T cell receptor beta chain was identified in a study of blood T cell repertoires in COVID-19. The overall study: The cDNA or gDNA used as material had been derived from T cells, B-cell-depleted T cells, or PBMCs.

The CDR3 sequence is 14 residues long. V was clipped by 4 bases and J by 1 base, with 11 bases between them. The germline V gene encodes CDR1 MNHEY and CDR2 SVGAGI. The table came from immunoSEQ multiplex PCR; TCRdb's copy has only in-frame clones and leaves some out. The sample lists over 150,000 clones, less than 80% occurring once. The sequenced sample was peripheral blood. The J gene is TRBJ2-7, the V gene TRBV6-5, with D possibly matching TRBD2 (5 bases). The sequence was collected from a woman aged 45-65 years with acute or convalescent COVID-19. DNA of the CDR3: TGTGCCAGCAGTTCCGGGGATTCATCCTACGAGCAGTACTTC. Amino acid sequence: CASSSGDSSYEQYF.